The T cell receptor beta chain under discussion was sequenced for a study of T-cell memory formation after mild COVID-19. The ends lost 7 bases at V and 6 bases at J; junction bases unmatched: 13. This CDR3 contains 15 residues. From germline, CDR1 is SGHRS and CDR2 YFSETQ. A single record per CDR3 protein comes from TCRdb applying MiXCR to the 5' RACE reads. This table has about 340,000 distinct CDR3 sequences, around 21% appearing once. The TCR comes from an adult woman who had mild COVID-19 (a few samples of this study predate the infection). Cell type and time point are not known. The chain recombines TRBV5-1 with TRBJ2-3; 8 bases are a match to TRBD2. The sample was PBMCs or a T cell subset sorted from them (not recorded which). The DNA for the CDR3 is TGCGCCAGCCGCCCCCAAGGTGGCGGGGGGGATACGCAGTATTTT. Translated: CASRPQGGGGDTQYF.